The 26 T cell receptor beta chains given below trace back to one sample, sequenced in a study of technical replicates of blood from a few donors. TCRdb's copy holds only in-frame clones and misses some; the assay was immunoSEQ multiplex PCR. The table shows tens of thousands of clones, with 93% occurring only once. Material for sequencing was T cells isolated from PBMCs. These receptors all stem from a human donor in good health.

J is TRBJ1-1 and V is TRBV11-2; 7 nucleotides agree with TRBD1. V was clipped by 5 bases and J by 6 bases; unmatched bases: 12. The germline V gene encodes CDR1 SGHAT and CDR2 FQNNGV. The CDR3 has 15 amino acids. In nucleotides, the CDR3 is TGTGCCAGCAGCCACCTAAGACAGGGAAGGGCTGAAGCTTTCTTT. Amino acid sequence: CASSHLRQGRAEAFF.

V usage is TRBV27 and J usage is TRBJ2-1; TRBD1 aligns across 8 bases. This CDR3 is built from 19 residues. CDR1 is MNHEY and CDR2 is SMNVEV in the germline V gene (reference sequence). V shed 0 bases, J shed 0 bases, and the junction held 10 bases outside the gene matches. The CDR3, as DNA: TGTGCCAGCAGTTTATCCCCACGGACAGGGTTGAGCTCCTACAATGAGCAGTTCTTC. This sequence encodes CASSLSPRTGLSSYNEQFF.

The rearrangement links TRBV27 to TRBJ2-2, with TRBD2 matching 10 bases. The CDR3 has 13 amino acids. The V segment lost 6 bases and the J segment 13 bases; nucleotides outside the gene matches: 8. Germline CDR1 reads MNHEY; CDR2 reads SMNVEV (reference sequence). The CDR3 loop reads CASRTSGSEVLFF. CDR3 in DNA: TGTGCCAGCAGGACTAGCGGGTCCGAGGTGCTGTTTTTT.

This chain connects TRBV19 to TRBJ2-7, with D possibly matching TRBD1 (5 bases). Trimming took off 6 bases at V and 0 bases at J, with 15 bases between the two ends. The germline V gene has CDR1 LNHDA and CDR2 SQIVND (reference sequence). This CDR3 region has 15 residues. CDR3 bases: TGTGCCAGTAGGAGAGACAGATCTGCCTCCTACGAGCAGTACTTC. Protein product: CASRRDRSASYEQYF.

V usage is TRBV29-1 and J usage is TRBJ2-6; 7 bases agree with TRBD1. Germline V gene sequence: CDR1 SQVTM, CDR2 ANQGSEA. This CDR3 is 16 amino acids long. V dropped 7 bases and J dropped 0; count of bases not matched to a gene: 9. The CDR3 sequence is CSAEDRTHSGANVLTF. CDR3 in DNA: TGCAGCGCAGAGGACAGGACCCACTCTGGGGCCAACGTCCTGACTTTC.

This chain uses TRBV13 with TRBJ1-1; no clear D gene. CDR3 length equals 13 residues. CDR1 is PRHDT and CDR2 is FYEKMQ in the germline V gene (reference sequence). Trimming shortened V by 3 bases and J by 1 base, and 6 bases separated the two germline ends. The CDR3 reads CASSLAQNTEAFF. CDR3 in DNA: TGTGCCAGCAGCTTGGCACAGAACACTGAAGCTTTCTTT.

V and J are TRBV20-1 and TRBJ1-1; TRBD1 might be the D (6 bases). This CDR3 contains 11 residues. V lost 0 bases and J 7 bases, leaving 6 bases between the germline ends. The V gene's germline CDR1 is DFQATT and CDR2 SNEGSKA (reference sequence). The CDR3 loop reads CSAREDSEAFF. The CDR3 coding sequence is TGCAGTGCTAGAGAGGACAGTGAAGCTTTCTTT.

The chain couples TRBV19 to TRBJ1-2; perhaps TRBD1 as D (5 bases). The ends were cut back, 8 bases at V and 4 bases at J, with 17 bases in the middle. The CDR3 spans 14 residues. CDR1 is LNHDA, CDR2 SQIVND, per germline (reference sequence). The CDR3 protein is CASWGREGRYGYTF. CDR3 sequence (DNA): TGTGCCAGTTGGGGCCGGGAGGGCCGCTATGGCTACACCTTC.

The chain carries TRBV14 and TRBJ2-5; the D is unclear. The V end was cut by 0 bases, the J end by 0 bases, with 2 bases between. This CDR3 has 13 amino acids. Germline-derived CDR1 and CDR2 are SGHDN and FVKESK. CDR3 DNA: TGTGCCAGCAGCCAAGACGACCAAGAGACCCAGTACTTC. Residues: CASSQDDQETQYF.

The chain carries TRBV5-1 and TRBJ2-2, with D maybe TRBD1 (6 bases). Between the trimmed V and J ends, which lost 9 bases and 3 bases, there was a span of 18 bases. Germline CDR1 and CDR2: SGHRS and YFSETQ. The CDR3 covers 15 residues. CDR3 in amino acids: CATGEEGPYTGELFF. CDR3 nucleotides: TGCGCCACAGGGGAAGAGGGACCGTACACCGGGGAGCTGTTTTTT.

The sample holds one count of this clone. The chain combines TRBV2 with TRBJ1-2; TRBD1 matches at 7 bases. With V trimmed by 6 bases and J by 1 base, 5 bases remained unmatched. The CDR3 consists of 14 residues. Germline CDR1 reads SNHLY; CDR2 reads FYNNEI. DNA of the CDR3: TGTGCCAGCAGGTTCGGACAGGTTAACTATGGCTACACCTTC. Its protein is CASRFGQVNYGYTF.

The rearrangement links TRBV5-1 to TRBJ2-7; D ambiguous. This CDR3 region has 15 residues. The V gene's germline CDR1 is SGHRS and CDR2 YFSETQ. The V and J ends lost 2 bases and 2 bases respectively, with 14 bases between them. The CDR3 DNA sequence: TGCGCCAGCAGCTTTGTTACGGGTCCGACCTACGAGCAGTACTTC. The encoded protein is CASSFVTGPTYEQYF.

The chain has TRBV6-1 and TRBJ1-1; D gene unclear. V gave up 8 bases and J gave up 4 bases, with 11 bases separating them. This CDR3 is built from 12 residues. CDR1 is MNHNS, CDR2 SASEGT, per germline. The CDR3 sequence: CASLAPLTEAFF. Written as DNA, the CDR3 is TGTGCCAGCCTGGCCCCGCTCACTGAAGCTTTCTTT.

The CDR3 DNA reads as TGTGCCTGGAGAGGGGTGGGAAGGACTGAAGCTTTCTTT. This gives the protein CAWRGVGRTEAFF. The rearrangement joins TRBV30 to TRBJ1-1, with D perhaps matching TRBD1 (5 bases). Trimming shortened V by 3 bases and J by 5 bases, and 13 bases separated the two germline ends. Germline lookup yields CDR1 GTSNPN and CDR2 SVGIG (reference sequence). The CDR3 consists of 13 residues.

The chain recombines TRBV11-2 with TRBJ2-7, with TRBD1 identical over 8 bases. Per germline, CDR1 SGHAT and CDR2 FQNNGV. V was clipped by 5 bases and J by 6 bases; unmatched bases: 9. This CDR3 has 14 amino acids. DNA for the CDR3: TGTGCCAGCAGCGGGGGTCAGGGGGCTGCCGAGCAGTACTTC. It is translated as CASSGGQGAAEQYF.

In DNA, the CDR3 is TGTGCCAGCAGCTTATTTGGGACAGAAGAATCCTACGAGCAGTACTTC. Encoded protein: CASSLFGTEESYEQYF. The chain uses TRBV7-2 and TRBJ2-7; 7 bases fit TRBD1. The CDR3 is 16 residues long. V shed 2 bases, J shed 1 base, and the junction held 8 bases outside the gene matches. Germline assignment: CDR1 SGHTA and CDR2 FQGNSA. Together with reference TRBV7-2 and TRBJ2-7, the CDR3 gives the full variable domain: GAGVSQSPSNKVTEKGKDVELRCDPISGHTALYWYRQSLGQGLEFLIYFQGNSAPDKSGLPSDRFSAERTGGSVSTLTIQRTQQEDSAVYLCASSLFGTEESYEQYFGPGTRLTVT.

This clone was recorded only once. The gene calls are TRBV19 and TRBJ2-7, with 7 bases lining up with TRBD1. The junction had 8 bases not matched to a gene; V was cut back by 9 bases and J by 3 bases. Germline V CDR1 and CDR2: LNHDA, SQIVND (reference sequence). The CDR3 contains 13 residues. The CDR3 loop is CASNVTGFYEQYF. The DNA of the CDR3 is TGTGCCAGCAACGTGACAGGGTTCTACGAGCAGTACTTC.

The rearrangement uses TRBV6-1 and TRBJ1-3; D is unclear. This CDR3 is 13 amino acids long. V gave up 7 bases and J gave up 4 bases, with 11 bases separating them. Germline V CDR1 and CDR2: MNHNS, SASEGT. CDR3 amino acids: CASTRDTGNTIYF. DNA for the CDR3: TGTGCCAGCACCCGAGACACAGGAAACACCATATATTTT.

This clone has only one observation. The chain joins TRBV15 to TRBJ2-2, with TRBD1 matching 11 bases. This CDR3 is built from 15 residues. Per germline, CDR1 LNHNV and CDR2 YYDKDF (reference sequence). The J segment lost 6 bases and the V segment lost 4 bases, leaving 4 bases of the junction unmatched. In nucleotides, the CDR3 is TGTGCCACCAGCACCGGGACAGGGGGTTCCGGGGAGCTGTTTTTT. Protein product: CATSTGTGGSGELFF.

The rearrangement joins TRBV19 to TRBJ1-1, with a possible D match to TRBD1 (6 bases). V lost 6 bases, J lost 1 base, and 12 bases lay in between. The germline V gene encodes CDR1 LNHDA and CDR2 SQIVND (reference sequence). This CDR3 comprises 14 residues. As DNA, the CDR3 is TGTGCCAGTAGCTGGGACATAAGGAACACTGAAGCTTTCTTT. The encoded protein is CASSWDIRNTEAFF.

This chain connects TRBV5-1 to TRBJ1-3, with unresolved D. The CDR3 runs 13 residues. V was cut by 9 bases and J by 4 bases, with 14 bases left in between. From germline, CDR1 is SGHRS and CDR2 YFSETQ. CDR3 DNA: TGCGCCACCCACGAGGGAGCCGGAAACACCATATATTTT. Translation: CATHEGAGNTIYF.

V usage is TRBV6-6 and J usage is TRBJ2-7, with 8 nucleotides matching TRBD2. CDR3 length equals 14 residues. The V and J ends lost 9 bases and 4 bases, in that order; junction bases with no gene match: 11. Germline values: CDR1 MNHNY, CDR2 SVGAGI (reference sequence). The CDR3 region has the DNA TGTGCCAGTGACCGGGGGGGCCTCGATTACGAGCAGTACTTC. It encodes CASDRGGLDYEQYF.

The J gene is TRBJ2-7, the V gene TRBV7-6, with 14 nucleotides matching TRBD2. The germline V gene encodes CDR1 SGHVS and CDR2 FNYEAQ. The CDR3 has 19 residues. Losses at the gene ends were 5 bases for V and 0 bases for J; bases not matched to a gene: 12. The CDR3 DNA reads TGTGCCAGCAGCACCCCAACCGGGACTAGCGGGAGAAGCTCCTACGAGCAGTACTTC. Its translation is CASSTPTGTSGRSSYEQYF.

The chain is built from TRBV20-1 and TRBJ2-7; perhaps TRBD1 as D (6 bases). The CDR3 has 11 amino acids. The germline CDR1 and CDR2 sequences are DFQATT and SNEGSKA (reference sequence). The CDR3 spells CSLLQGTEQYF. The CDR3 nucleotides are TGCAGCCTCCTACAGGGCACCGAGCAGTACTTC.

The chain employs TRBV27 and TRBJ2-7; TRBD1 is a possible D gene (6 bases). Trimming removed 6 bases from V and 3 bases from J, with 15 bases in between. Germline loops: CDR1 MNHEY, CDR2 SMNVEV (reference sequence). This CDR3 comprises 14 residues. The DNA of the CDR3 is TGTGCCAGCAGCTTCAGGGGCGCTGGCTACGAGCAGTACTTC. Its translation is CASSFRGAGYEQYF.

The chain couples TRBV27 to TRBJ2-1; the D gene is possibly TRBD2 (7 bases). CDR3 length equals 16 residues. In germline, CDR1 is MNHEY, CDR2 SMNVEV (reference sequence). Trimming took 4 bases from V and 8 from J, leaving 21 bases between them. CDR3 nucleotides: TGTGCCAGCAGTTCCCCGAGACGGGGGGCCCTCGATGAGCAGTTCTTC. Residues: CASSSPRRGALDEQFF.